The 22 T cell receptor beta chains reported below all come from one sample, sequenced in a study of CD8+ T cells in alopecia areata. As the sequencing template, cDNA was produced by extracting RNA and reverse transcribing it. The data were produced by immunoSEQ multiplex PCR, yet TCRdb's version contains in-frame clones alone and is incomplete. The sample consists of hundreds of thousands of clones, roughly 63% of them appearing once. Treatment of the sample: oral pan-JAK inhibitor, 5-10 mg twice daily. Sequencing used CD4+ T cells sorted from blood, obtained at roughly week 53, from a patient treated with tofacitinib. All receptors derive from a human donor with alopecia areata.

This clone occurred a few times. This rearrangement joins TRBV27 to TRBJ2-1; either TRBD1 or TRBD2 may supply D (6 bases each). Germline V gene data show CDR1 as MNHEY and CDR2 as SMNVEV (reference sequence). V dropped 5 bases and J dropped 4 bases, with 18 bases sitting between them. The CDR3 consists of 16 residues. In DNA form, the CDR3 reads TGTGCCAGCAGTCGCGACAGGAAGCGGGTGTACAATGAGCAGTTCTTC. It encodes CASSRDRKRVYNEQFF.

This clone was picked up one time. The chain is built from TRBV7-2 and TRBJ1-1; unclear D gene. This CDR3 comprises 15 residues. Germline CDR1 and CDR2: SGHTA and FQGNSA. Trimming pared 3 bases from V and 6 bases from J, leaving 17 bases between. CDR3 region: CASSFLAGLGPEAFF. For the CDR3, the DNA is TGTGCCAGCAGCTTCCTAGCCGGGTTAGGCCCTGAAGCTTTCTTT. Supplemented by reference TRBV7-2 and TRBJ1-1, the full variable domain reads GAGVSQSPSNKVTEKGKDVELRCDPISGHTALYWYRQSLGQGLEFLIYFQGNSAPDKSGLPSDRFSAERTGGSVSTLTIQRTQQEDSAVYLCASSFLAGLGPEAFFGQGTRLTVV.

This chain uses TRBV29-1 with TRBJ1-5; TRBD1 matches at 7 bases. The junction had 6 bases not matched to a gene; V was cut back by 7 bases and J by 0 bases. This CDR3 has 14 residues. Germline lookup yields CDR1 SQVTM and CDR2 ANQGSEA. The CDR3 loop reads CSAQTGHSNQPQHF. CDR3 DNA sequence: TGCAGCGCTCAGACAGGGCATAGCAATCAGCCCCAGCATTTT.

This clone was counted between two and nine times. The V gene is TRBV6-1, the J gene TRBJ1-5; tentatively, D is TRBD1 (6 bases). The CDR3 covers 13 residues. Germline CDR1 is MNHNS and CDR2 is SASEGT. V was shortened by 5 bases and J by 7 bases, with 12 bases between the two germline ends. CDR3 coding DNA: TGTGCCAGCAGTCCGGGGGGCGTACAGCCCCAGCATTTT. Amino acid sequence: CASSPGGVQPQHF.

The chain recombines TRBV29-1 with TRBJ1-1; D is uncertain. V shed 4 bases and J shed 0 bases, with 9 bases lying between them. Germline V gene lookup returns CDR1 SQVTM and CDR2 ANQGSEA. This CDR3 has 13 residues. CDR3 bases: TGCAGCGTTGGTTCAGGTATGAACACTGAAGCTTTCTTT. Encoded protein: CSVGSGMNTEAFF. The complete variable domain, with remaining parts taken from reference TRBV29-1 and TRBJ1-1, reads SAVISQKPSRDICQRGTSLTIQCQVDSQVTMMFWYRQQPGQSLTLIATANQGSEATYESGFVIDKFPISRPNLTFSTLTVSNMSPEDSSIYLCSVGSGMNTEAFFGQGTRLTVV.

The chain uses TRBV5-1 and TRBJ2-3, with D possibly matching TRBD2 (6 bases). The CDR3 consists of 12 residues. The germline gives CDR1 SGHRS, CDR2 YFSETQ. The V end was cut by 4 bases, the J end by 6 bases, with 9 bases between. The CDR3 sequence is CASSPGLDTQYF. In DNA form, the CDR3 reads TGCGCCAGCAGCCCGGGACTCGATACGCAGTATTTT.

The chain carries TRBV5-1 and TRBJ1-6; D unresolved. Germline CDR1 and CDR2: SGHRS and YFSETQ. The CDR3 spans 13 residues. V lost 0 bases, J lost 7 bases, and 5 bases lay in between. Written as DNA, the CDR3 is TGCGCCAGCAGCTTGGATGCGAATTCACCCCTCCACTTT. Translated: CASSLDANSPLHF. The full variable domain, its missing parts supplied by reference TRBV5-1 and TRBJ1-6, is KAGVTQTPRYLIKTRGQQVTLSCSPISGHRSVSWYQQTPGQGLQFLFEYFSETQRNKGNFPGRFSGRQFSNSRSEMNVSTLELGDSALYLCASSLDANSPLHFGNGTRLTVT.

The CDR3, as DNA: TGTGCCAGCAGCCCCGCCGGGACTGCCTACAATGAGCAGTTCTTC. Protein sequence: CASSPAGTAYNEQFF. V gene TRBV14 combines with J gene TRBJ2-1; D may be TRBD2 (6 bases). CDR3 length: 15 amino acids. V lost 4 bases to trimming and J lost 2 bases, with 12 bases between them. The germline V gene has CDR1 SGHDN and CDR2 FVKESK. Combining the CDR3 with reference TRBV14 and TRBJ2-1 gives the whole variable domain EAGVTQFPSHSVIEKGQTVTLRCDPISGHDNLYWYRRVMGKEIKFLLHFVKESKQDESGMPNNRFLAERTGGTYSTLKVQPAELEDSGVYFCASSPAGTAYNEQFFGPGTRLTVL.

The V and J genes are TRBV7-3 and TRBJ2-5; 8 nucleotides align to TRBD1. CDR1 SGHTA and CDR2 FQGTGA come from the germline V gene. The V gene end was trimmed by 5 bases and the J gene end by 4 bases; junction bases not matched to a gene: 9. The CDR3 sequence is 15 residues long. CDR3 protein: CASSPRRDRTETQYF. The CDR3 DNA sequence: TGTGCCAGCAGCCCCCGACGGGACAGGACAGAGACCCAGTACTTC.

The rearrangement joins TRBV10-3 to TRBJ1-2; no clear D gene. Germline lookup yields CDR1 ENHRY and CDR2 SYGVKD. Trimming pared 0 bases from V and 1 base from J, leaving 12 bases between. CDR3 length: 16 amino acids. CDR3 in amino acids: CAISESTPALNYGYTF. In DNA form, the CDR3 reads TGTGCCATCAGTGAGTCGACCCCAGCCCTTAACTATGGCTACACCTTC.

This clone has a handful of counts. CDR3 bases: TGTGCCAGCAGTTTAGCACCCAACACCGGGGAGCTGTTTTTT. Protein product: CASSLAPNTGELFF. This rearrangement joins TRBV9 to TRBJ2-2; D is uncertain. Looked up from germline, CDR1 is SGDLS and CDR2 is YYNGEE. Trimming took off 5 bases at V and 2 bases at J, with 10 bases between the two ends. There are 14 residues in the CDR3.

This clone was found a few times. This chain uses TRBV29-1 with TRBJ2-3, with D hard to call. The CDR3 spans 12 residues. Trimming pared 4 bases from V and 4 bases from J, leaving 9 bases between. Germline lookup yields CDR1 SQVTM and CDR2 ANQGSEA. CDR3 protein: CSVGLVADTQYF. The CDR3 bases are TGCAGCGTTGGCCTAGTGGCAGATACGCAGTATTTT.

The rearrangement links TRBV27 to TRBJ1-6; the D gene is possibly TRBD1 (6 bases). Germline values: CDR1 MNHEY, CDR2 SMNVEV (reference sequence). The CDR3 loop spans 15 amino acids. Trimming removed 2 bases at V and 10 bases at J, with 15 bases between. Written as DNA, the CDR3 is TGTGCCAGCAGTTTAACTTTCGGGGGCGCGTCACCCCTCCACTTT. It specifies CASSLTFGGASPLHF.

V gene TRBV29-1 combines with J gene TRBJ1-1; 10 nucleotides align to TRBD1. The trim removed 2 bases at V and 3 bases at J, leaving 3 bases unmatched. Germline loops: CDR1 SQVTM, CDR2 ANQGSEA. The CDR3 totals 14 residues. Here the CDR3 reads CSVEQGTGDTEAFF. CDR3 in DNA: TGCAGCGTTGAACAAGGGACAGGGGACACTGAAGCTTTCTTT. Variable domain in full (rest from reference TRBV29-1 and TRBJ1-1): SAVISQKPSRDICQRGTSLTIQCQVDSQVTMMFWYRQQPGQSLTLIATANQGSEATYESGFVIDKFPISRPNLTFSTLTVSNMSPEDSSIYLCSVEQGTGDTEAFFGQGTRLTVV.

The sample holds a few counts of this clone. The chain is built from TRBV20-1 and TRBJ2-3; 8 positions agree with TRBD2. J gave up 13 bases and V 6 bases, and 9 bases lay outside the gene matches. Germline assignment: CDR1 DFQATT and CDR2 SNEGSKA (reference sequence). The CDR3 spans 11 residues. The CDR3 region has the DNA TGCAGTGCCCCGTCCGGGGGGGAGGAGTATTTT. This sequence encodes CSAPSGGEEYF.

This chain links TRBV9 with TRBJ2-6, with D unclear. The CDR3 runs to 15 residues. The ends were cut back, 2 bases at V and 0 bases at J, with 6 bases in the middle. Germline V gene data show CDR1 as SGDLS and CDR2 as YYNGEE. The CDR3 DNA follows: TGTGCCAGCAGCGTGCCTAGCTCTGGGGCCAACGTCCTGACTTTC. This sequence encodes CASSVPSSGANVLTF.

This chain links TRBV11-2 with TRBJ2-7; D unclear. CDR1 and CDR2 from the germline V gene are SGHAT and FQNNGV. Trimming shortened V by 1 base and J by 1 base, and 8 bases separated the two germline ends. The CDR3 spans 14 residues. CDR3: CASSLVSGSYEQYF. Written as DNA, the CDR3 is TGTGCCAGCAGCTTAGTCTCCGGGTCCTACGAGCAGTACTTC.

The rearrangement joins TRBV29-1 to TRBJ2-7, with D tentatively TRBD1 or TRBD2 (6 bases each). The CDR3 runs to 13 residues. Germline values: CDR1 SQVTM, CDR2 ANQGSEA. V was cut by 4 bases and J by 6 bases, with 16 bases left in between. CDR3 sequence (DNA): TGCAGCGTTGTTGGAGGGGGTTTCGGCGAGCAGTACTTC. Its translation is CSVVGGGFGEQYF.

The chain combines TRBV21-1 with TRBJ2-7. TRBV21-1 constitutes a pseudogene. The CDR3 has 15 amino acids. CDR3 sequence (DNA): TGTGCCAGCCCCAAAGGGGAGGGACAGAACTACGAGCAGTACTTC. Protein: CASPKGEGQNYEQYF.

This rearrangement joins TRBV4-2 to TRBJ2-3; D might be TRBD2 (5 bases). V was pared by 1 base and J by 0 bases, with 5 bases between. The CDR3 consists of 14 residues. Germline CDR1 LGHNA, CDR2 YNFKEQ. CDR3 amino acids: CASSQAGSTDTQYF. CDR3 DNA: TGTGCCAGCAGCCAAGCGGGAAGCACAGATACGCAGTATTTT.

There are a few counts of this clone. V is TRBV19 and J is TRBJ2-7; TRBD1 agrees at 8 bases. The CDR3 length is 14 residues. Germline-derived CDR1 and CDR2 are LNHDA and SQIVND (reference sequence). J lost 5 bases, V lost 5 bases, and 8 bases had no gene match. CDR3 loop: CASSVGQGAHEQYF. The CDR3 nucleotides are TGTGCCAGTAGTGTTGGACAGGGCGCCCACGAGCAGTACTTC. Filled out from reference TRBV19 and TRBJ2-7, the complete variable domain reads DGGITQSPKYLFRKEGQNVTLSCEQNLNHDAMYWYRQDPGQGLRLIYYSQIVNDFQKGDIAEGYSVSREKKESFPLTVTSAQKNPTAFYLCASSVGQGAHEQYFGPGTRLTVT.

The chain is built from TRBV6-5 and TRBJ1-6; a weak D match, TRBD1 (5 bases). Germline V gene sequence: CDR1 MNHEY, CDR2 SVGAGI. Between the trimmed V and J ends, which lost 2 bases and 10 bases, there was a span of 18 bases. The CDR3 has 16 amino acids. CDR3 coding DNA: TGTGCCAGCAGTTACCGGTGGGACCCTGGGAGATCACCCCTCCACTTT. The encoded protein is CASSYRWDPGRSPLHF.